This passage covers 14 T cell receptor beta chains from one sample sequenced in a study of blood T cell repertoires in COVID-19. Using immunoSEQ multiplex PCR, the repertoire was profiled, and TCRdb retains in-frame clones only, with some absent. The sample yields about 50,000 clones, approximately 86% seen once. Specimen: PBMCs or T cells enriched from blood (not recorded which). These receptors came from a woman aged 50 to 60 who had recovered from COVID-19.

The V call is TRBV28, the J call TRBJ1-1; D call uncertain. Trimming cost V 2 bases and J 4 bases, with 5 bases left between them. CDR3 length equals 12 residues. The germline V gene has CDR1 MDHEN and CDR2 SYDVKM. This chain's CDR3 is CASSLGPTEAFF. The CDR3 DNA follows: TGTGCCAGCAGTTTAGGGCCCACTGAAGCTTTCTTT.

The chain uses TRBV7-2 and TRBJ2-2, with TRBD2 matching 14 bases. This CDR3 contains 16 residues. The V segment lost 4 bases and the J segment 7 bases; nucleotides outside the gene matches: 5. The germline V gene encodes CDR1 SGHTA and CDR2 FQGNSA. The CDR3 DNA follows: TGTGCCAGCAGCTCCAGACTAGCGGGAGGGATCGGGGAGCTGTTTTTT. This sequence encodes CASSSRLAGGIGELFF. Supplemented by reference TRBV7-2 and TRBJ2-2, the full variable domain reads GAGVSQSPSNKVTEKGKDVELRCDPISGHTALYWYRQSLGQGLEFLIYFQGNSAPDKSGLPSDRFSAERTGGSVSTLTIQRTQQEDSAVYLCASSSRLAGGIGELFFGEGSRLTVL.

This clone was found once. The V call is TRBV3-1 (or the pseudogene TRBV3-2), the J call TRBJ1-2; no firm D call. Germline values: CDR1 LGHDT, CDR2 YNNKEL (reference sequence). The CDR3 spans 14 residues. V was shortened by 0 bases and J by 0 bases, with 5 bases between the two germline ends. CDR3 sequence (DNA): TGTGCCAGCAGCCAAGATAAAACTAACTATGGCTACACCTTC. Translation gives CASSQDKTNYGYTF.

This clone appeared a single time. The chain employs TRBV6-5 and TRBJ1-2; no firm D call. The V and J ends lost 0 bases and 2 bases respectively, with 13 bases between them. CDR3 length equals 16 residues. CDR1 MNHEY and CDR2 SVGAGI come from the germline V gene. DNA for the CDR3: TGTGCCAGCAGTTACTCGTATCAACCACTGAACTATGGCTACACCTTC. It yields the protein CASSYSYQPLNYGYTF.

The chain recombines TRBV5-5 with TRBJ2-5, with D tentatively TRBD1 (6 bases). The CDR3 is 14 amino acids. The germline V and J ends were trimmed by 4 bases and 5 bases, with 15 bases remaining between them. Germline-derived CDR1 and CDR2 are SGHKS and YYEKEE (reference sequence). The CDR3 DNA is TGTGCCAGCAGCCCGTTGGACAGTAGGGAGACCCAGTACTTC. Protein product: CASSPLDSRETQYF.

J is TRBJ2-1 and V is TRBV5-1, with a weak D call TRBD1 (5 bases). Trimming pared 0 bases from V and 5 bases from J, leaving 12 bases between. The V gene's germline CDR1 is SGHRS and CDR2 YFSETQ. This CDR3 is built from 15 residues. The CDR3, as DNA: TGCGCCAGCAGCTTGGTGGTGGGGCAGGACAATGAGCAGTTCTTC. Its translation is CASSLVVGQDNEQFF.

The chain couples TRBV4-2 to TRBJ1-4; possibly TRBD1 for D (5 bases). Germline V gives CDR1 LGHNA, CDR2 YNFKEQ. Between the trimmed V and J ends, which lost 1 base and 2 bases, there was a span of 14 bases. The CDR3 loop spans 17 amino acids. CDR3 sequence (DNA): TGTGCCAGCAGCCAAGGGAAGCAGGGTGGTACTAATGAAAAACTGTTTTTT. Its translation: CASSQGKQGGTNEKLFF.

This chain connects TRBV5-1 to TRBJ1-2, with a weak D call TRBD1 (6 bases). Germline loops: CDR1 SGHRS, CDR2 YFSETQ. The CDR3 spans 17 residues. Trimming cost V 0 bases and J 8 bases, with 23 bases left between them. Written as DNA, the CDR3 is TGCGCCAGCAGCTTGGCACCAACAGGGAATGCGTTAGGGGGCTACACCTTC. As protein: CASSLAPTGNALGGYTF. The complete variable domain, with remaining parts taken from reference TRBV5-1 and TRBJ1-2, reads KAGVTQTPRYLIKTRGQQVTLSCSPISGHRSVSWYQQTPGQGLQFLFEYFSETQRNKGNFPGRFSGRQFSNSRSEMNVSTLELGDSALYLCASSLAPTGNALGGYTFGSGTRLTVV.

This chain uses TRBV3-1 (or the pseudogene TRBV3-2) with TRBJ2-7; D unclear. The CDR3 length is 14 residues. The V gene's germline CDR1 is LGHDT and CDR2 YNNKEL (reference sequence). V was pared by 0 bases and J by 6 bases, with 12 bases between. For the CDR3, the DNA is TGTGCCAGCAGCCAAGAGCTAGTCCCGAGCGAGCAGTACTTC. The encoded protein is CASSQELVPSEQYF.

V and J are TRBV7-2 and TRBJ2-2, with D possibly TRBD1 on 6 matching bases. The CDR3 is 15 amino acids. Looked up from germline, CDR1 is SGHTA and CDR2 is FQGNSA. V was trimmed by 5 bases and J by 0 bases, leaving 10 bases between them. The CDR3 loop is CASSKDSSNTGELFF. CDR3 in DNA: TGTGCCAGCAGCAAGGACAGTTCGAACACCGGGGAGCTGTTTTTT.

The V and J genes are TRBV6-5 and TRBJ2-3; D unclear. This CDR3 spans 15 amino acids. CDR1 and CDR2 (germline): MNHEY, SVGAGI. The V end was cut by 0 bases, the J end by 6 bases, with 13 bases between. The CDR3 DNA follows: TGTGCCAGCAGTTACTCGGGCAAGAGTGGTGATACGCAGTATTTT. Residues: CASSYSGKSGDTQYF.

The chain carries TRBV19 and TRBJ1-2; D is uncertain. The CDR3 covers 14 residues. The germline V gene encodes CDR1 LNHDA and CDR2 SQIVND (reference sequence). V gave up 3 bases and J gave up 2 bases, with 10 bases separating them. DNA for the CDR3: TGTGCCAGTAGTATTCGGGAGGGAAACTATGGCTACACCTTC. Translated, it gives CASSIREGNYGYTF.

V usage is TRBV7-2 and J usage is TRBJ2-3; D perhaps matches TRBD1 (6 bases). This CDR3 is built from 17 residues. V was clipped by 6 bases and J by 1 base, with 20 bases between them. The germline V gene has CDR1 SGHTA and CDR2 FQGNSA. CDR3 in DNA: TGTGCCAGCAGACCTATGACAGGCGTGACGGGCACAGATACGCAGTATTTT. Protein: CASRPMTGVTGTDTQYF.

The V gene is TRBV11-2, the J gene TRBJ1-2; TRBD1 matches 8 bases. CDR1 and CDR2 from the germline V gene are SGHAT and FQNNGV. The CDR3 contains 16 residues. V gave up 4 bases and J gave up 8 bases; unmatched junction bases: 15. As DNA, the CDR3 is TGTGCCAGCAGCTCTCGGACAGGGCGGTCCTGGGACGGCTACACCTTC. It translates to CASSSRTGRSWDGYTF.